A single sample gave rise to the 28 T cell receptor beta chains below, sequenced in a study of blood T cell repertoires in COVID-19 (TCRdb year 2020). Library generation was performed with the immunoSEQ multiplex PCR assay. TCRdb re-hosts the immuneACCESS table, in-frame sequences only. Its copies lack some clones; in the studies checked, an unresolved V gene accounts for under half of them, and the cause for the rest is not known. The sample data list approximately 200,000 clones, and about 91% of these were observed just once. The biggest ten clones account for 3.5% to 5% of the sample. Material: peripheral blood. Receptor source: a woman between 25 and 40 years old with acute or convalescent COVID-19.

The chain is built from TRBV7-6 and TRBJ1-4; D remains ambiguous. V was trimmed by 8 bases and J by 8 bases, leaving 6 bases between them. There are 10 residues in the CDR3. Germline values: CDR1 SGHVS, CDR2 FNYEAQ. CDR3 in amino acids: CASLGEKLFF. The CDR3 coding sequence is TGTGCCAGCCTAGGCGAAAAACTGTTTTTT.

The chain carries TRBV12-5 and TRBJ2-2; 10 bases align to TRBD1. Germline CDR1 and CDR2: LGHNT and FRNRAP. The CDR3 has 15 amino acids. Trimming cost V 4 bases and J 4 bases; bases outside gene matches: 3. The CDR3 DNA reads TGTGCTAGTGGTTCCCGGGACAGGGGCACCGGGGAGCTGTTTTTT. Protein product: CASGSRDRGTGELFF. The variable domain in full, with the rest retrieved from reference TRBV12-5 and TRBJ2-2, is DARVTQTPRHKVTEMGQEVTMRCQPILGHNTVFWYRQTMMQGLELLAYFRNRAPLDDSGMPKDRFSAEMPDATLATLKIQPSEPRDSAVYFCASGSRDRGTGELFFGEGSRLTVL.

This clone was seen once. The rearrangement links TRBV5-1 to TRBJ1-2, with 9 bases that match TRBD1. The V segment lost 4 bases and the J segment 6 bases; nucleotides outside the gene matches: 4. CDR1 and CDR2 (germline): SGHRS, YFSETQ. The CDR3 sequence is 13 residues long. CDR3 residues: CASSVGQGNGYTF. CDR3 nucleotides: TGCGCCAGCAGCGTGGGACAGGGTAATGGCTACACCTTC.

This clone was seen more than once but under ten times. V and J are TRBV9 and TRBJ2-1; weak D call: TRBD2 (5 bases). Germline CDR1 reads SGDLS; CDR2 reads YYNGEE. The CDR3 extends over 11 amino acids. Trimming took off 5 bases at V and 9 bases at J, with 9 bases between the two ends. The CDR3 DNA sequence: TGTGCCAGCAGATTAGAGGGTGAGCAGTTCTTC. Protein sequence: CASRLEGEQFF.

CDR3: CASSRDSRELFF. DNA for the CDR3: TGTGCCAGCAGCCGGGACTCCAGGGAGCTGTTTTTT. The V gene is TRBV5-5, the J gene TRBJ2-2; a possible D gene is TRBD2 (6 bases). Trimming removed 4 bases from V and 9 bases from J, with 10 bases in between. This CDR3 is built from 12 residues. Germline V CDR1 and CDR2: SGHKS, YYEKEE (reference sequence).

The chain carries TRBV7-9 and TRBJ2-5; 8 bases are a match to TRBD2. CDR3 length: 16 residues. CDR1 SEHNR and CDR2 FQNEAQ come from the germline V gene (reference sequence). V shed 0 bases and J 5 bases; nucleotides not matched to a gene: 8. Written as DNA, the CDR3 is TGTGCCAGCAGCTTAGCACATAGCCTAGCGGGTGAGACCCAGTACTTC. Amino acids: CASSLAHSLAGETQYF.

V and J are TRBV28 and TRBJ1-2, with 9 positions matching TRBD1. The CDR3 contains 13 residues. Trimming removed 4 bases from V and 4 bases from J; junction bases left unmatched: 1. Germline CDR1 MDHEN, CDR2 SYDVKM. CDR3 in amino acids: CASSYRGLYGYTF. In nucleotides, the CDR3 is TGTGCCAGCAGTTACAGGGGGCTCTATGGCTACACCTTC.

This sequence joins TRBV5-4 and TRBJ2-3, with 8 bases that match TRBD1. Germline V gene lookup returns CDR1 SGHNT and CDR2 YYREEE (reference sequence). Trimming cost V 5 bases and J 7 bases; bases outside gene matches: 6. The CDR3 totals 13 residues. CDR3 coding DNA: TGTGCCAGCAGTGCCGCAGGGGGCAATACGCAGTATTTT. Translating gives CASSAAGGNTQYF.

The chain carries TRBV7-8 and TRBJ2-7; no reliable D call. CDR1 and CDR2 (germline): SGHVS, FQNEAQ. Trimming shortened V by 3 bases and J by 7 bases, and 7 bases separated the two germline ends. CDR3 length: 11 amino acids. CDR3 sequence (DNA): TGTGCCAGCAGCTTGATGACTGAGCAGTACTTC. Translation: CASSLMTEQYF.

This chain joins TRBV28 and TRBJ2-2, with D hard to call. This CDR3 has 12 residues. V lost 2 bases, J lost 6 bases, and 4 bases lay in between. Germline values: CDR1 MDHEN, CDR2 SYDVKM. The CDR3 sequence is CASSLLAGELFF. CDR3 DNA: TGTGCCAGCAGTTTACTAGCCGGGGAGCTGTTTTTT.

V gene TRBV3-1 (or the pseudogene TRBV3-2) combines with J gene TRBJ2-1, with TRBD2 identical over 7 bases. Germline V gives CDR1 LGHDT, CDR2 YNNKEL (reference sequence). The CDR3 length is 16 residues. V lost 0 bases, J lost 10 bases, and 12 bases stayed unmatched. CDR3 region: CASSQDWTRGRGEQFF. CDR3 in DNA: TGTGCCAGCAGCCAAGATTGGACTAGGGGACGGGGGGAGCAGTTCTTC.

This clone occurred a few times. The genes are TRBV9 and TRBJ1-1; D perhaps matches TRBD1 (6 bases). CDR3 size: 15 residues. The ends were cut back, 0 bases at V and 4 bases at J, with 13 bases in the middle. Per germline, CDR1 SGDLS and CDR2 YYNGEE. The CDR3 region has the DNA TGTGCCAGCAGCGTAGCCGGACAGCCGGGCACTGAAGCTTTCTTT. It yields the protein CASSVAGQPGTEAFF.

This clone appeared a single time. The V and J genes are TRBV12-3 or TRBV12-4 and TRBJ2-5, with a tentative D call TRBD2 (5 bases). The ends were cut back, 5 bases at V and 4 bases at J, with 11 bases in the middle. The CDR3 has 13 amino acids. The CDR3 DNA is TGTGCCAGCAGTGCGTCCGGGGTAGAGACCCAGTACTTC. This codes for CASSASGVETQYF.

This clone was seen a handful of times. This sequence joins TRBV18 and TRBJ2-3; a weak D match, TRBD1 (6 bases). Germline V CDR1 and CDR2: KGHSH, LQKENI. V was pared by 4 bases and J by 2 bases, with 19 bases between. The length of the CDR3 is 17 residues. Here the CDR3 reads CASSLRQAPLNTDTQYF. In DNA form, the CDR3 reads TGTGCCAGCTCACTTCGACAGGCGCCTCTGAACACAGATACGCAGTATTTT.

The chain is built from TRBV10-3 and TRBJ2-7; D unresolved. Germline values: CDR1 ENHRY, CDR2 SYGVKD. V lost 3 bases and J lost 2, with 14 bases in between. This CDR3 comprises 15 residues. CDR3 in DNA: TGTGCCATCAGTGACCCATCGATGGCCACCTACGAGCAGTACTTC. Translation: CAISDPSMATYEQYF.

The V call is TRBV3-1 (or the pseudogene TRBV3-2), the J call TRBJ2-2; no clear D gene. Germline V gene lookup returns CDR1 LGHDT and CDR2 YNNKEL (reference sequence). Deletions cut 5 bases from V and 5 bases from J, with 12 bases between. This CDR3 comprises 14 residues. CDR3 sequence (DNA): TGTGCCAGCAGCAACTCCGCTAGTACCGGGGAGCTGTTTTTT. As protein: CASSNSASTGELFF.

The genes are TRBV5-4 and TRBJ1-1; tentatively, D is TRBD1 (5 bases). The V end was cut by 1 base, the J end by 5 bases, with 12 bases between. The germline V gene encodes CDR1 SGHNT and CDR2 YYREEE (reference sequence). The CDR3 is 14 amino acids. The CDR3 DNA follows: TGTGCCAGCAGCTTGCGGGCGGGGGATACTGAAGCTTTCTTT. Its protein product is CASSLRAGDTEAFF.

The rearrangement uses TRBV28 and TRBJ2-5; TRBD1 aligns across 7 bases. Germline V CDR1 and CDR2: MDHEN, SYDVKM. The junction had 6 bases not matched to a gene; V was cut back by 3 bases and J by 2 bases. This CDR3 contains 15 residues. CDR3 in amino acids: CASSFVDRRQETQYF. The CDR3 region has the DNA TGTGCCAGCAGTTTTGTGGACAGGCGACAAGAGACCCAGTACTTC. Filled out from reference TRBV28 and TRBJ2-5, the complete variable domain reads DVKVTQSSRYLVKRTGEKVFLECVQDMDHENMFWYRQDPGLGLRLIYFSYDVKMKEKGDIPEGYSVSREKKERFSLILESASTNQTSMYLCASSFVDRRQETQYFGPGTRLLVL.

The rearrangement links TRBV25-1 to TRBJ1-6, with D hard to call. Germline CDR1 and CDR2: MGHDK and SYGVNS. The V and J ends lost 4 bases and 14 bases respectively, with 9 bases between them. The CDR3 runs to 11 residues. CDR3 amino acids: CASSGAGTLHF. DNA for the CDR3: TGTGCCAGCAGTGGGGCGGGCACCCTCCACTTT.

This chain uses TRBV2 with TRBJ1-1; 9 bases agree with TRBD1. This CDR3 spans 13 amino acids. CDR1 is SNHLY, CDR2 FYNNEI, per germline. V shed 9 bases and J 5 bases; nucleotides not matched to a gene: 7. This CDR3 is CARRAGTGTEAFF. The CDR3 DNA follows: TGTGCCAGAAGAGCCGGGACAGGGACTGAAGCTTTCTTT.

Here the CDR3 reads CASSPGLSTDTQYF. CDR3 DNA: TGTGCCAGCTCCCCGGGACTAAGCACAGATACGCAGTATTTT. This rearrangement joins TRBV18 to TRBJ2-3, with TRBD2 matching over 7 bases. The V gene end was trimmed by 6 bases and the J gene end by 0 bases; junction bases not matched to a gene: 3. Per the germline V gene, CDR1 is KGHSH and CDR2 is LQKENI. CDR3 length: 14 amino acids.

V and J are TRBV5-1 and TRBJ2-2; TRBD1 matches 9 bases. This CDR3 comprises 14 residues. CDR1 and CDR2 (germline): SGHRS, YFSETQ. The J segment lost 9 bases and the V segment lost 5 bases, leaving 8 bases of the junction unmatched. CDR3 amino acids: CASREGTGFRELFF. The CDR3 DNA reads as TGCGCCAGCAGGGAAGGGACAGGGTTCCGGGAGCTGTTTTTT.

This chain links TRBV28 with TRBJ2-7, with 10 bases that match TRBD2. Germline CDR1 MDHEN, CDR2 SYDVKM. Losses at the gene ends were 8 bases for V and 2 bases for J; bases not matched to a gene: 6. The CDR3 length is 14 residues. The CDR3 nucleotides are TGTGCCAGCGGGCTAGCGGGAGTCCCCTACGAGCAGTACTTC. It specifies CASGLAGVPYEQYF.

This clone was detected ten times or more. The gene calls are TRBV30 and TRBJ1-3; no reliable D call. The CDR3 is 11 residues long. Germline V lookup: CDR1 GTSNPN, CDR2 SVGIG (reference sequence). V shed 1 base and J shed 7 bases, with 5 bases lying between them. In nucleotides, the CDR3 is TGTGCCTGGAGTGCGAGCAACACCATATATTTT. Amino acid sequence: CAWSASNTIYF.

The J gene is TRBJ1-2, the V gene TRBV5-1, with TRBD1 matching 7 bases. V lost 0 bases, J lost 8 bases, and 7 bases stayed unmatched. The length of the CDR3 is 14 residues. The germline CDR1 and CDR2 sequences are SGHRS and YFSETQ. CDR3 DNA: TGCGCCAGCAGCTTGGCTGGGACAGACATCGGCTACACCTTC. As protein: CASSLAGTDIGYTF.

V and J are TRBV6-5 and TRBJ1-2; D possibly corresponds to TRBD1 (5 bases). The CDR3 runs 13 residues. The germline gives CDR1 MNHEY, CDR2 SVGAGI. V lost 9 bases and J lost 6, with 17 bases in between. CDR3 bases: TGTGCCAGTCGTAGGTCCGGGGGAGATGGCTACACCTTC. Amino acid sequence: CASRRSGGDGYTF.

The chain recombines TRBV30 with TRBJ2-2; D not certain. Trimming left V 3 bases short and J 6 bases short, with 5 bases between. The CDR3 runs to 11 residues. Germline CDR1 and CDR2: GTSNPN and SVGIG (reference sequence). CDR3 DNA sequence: TGTGCCTGGAGCCCTCCCGGGGAGCTGTTTTTT. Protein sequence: CAWSPPGELFF.

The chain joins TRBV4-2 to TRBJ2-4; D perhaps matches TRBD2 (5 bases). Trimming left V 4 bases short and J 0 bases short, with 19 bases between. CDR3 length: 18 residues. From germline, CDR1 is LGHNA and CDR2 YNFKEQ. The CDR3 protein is CASSPPQHLGVAKNIQYF. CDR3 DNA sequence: TGTGCCAGCAGCCCCCCTCAACACCTCGGGGTAGCCAAAAACATTCAGTACTTC.